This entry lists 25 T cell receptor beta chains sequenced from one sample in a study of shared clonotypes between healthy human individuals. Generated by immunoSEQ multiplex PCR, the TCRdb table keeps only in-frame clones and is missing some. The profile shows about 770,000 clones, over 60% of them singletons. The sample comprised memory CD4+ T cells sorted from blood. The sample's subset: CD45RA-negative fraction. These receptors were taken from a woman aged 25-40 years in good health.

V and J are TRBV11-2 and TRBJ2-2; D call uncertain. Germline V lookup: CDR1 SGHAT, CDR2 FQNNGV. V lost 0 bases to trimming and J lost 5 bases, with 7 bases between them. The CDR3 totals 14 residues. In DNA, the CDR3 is TGTGCCAGCAGCTTAGATAGGCGGACCGGGGAGCTGTTTTTT. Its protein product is CASSLDRRTGELFF. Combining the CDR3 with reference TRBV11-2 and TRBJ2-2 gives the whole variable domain EAGVAQSPRYKIIEKRQSVAFWCNPISGHATLYWYQQILGQGPKLLIQFQNNGVVDDSQLPKDRFSAERLKGVDSTLKIQPAKLEDSAVYLCASSLDRRTGELFFGEGSRLTVL.

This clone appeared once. CDR3 bases: TGTGCCAGCAGCTTAGCGGGCGGGAGGATTGCTGGGGCCAACGTCCTGACTTTC. Encoded protein: CASSLAGGRIAGANVLTF. V is TRBV11-2 and J is TRBJ2-6; TRBD2 matches 8 bases. CDR1 is SGHAT and CDR2 is FQNNGV in the germline V gene. The CDR3 contains 18 residues. Unmatched junction bases numbered 7, after V lost 1 base and J lost 2 bases.

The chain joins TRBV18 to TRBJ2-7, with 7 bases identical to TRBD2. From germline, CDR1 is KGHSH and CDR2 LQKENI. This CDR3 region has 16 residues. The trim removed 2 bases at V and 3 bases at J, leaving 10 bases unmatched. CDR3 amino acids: CASSPALGGSRYEQYF. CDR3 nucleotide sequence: TGTGCCAGCTCACCAGCCCTGGGCGGGAGCCGCTACGAGCAGTACTTC.

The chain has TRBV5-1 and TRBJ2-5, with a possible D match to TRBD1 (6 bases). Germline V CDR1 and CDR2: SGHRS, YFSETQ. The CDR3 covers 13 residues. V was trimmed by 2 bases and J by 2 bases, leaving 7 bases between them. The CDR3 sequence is CASSFDRQETQYF. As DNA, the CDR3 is TGCGCCAGCAGCTTTGACAGGCAAGAGACCCAGTACTTC.

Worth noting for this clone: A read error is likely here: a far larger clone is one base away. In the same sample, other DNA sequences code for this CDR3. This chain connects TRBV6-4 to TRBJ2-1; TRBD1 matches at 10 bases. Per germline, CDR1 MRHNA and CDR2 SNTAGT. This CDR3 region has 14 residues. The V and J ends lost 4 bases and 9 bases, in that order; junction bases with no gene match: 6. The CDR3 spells CASSVSGQGLEQFF. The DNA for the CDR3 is TGTGCCAGCAGTGTTTCGGGACAGGGGCTTGAGCAGTTCTTC.

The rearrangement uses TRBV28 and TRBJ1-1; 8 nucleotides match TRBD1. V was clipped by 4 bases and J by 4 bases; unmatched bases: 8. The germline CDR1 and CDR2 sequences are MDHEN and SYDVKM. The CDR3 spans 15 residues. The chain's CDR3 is CASSYLQGESTEAFF. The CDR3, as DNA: TGTGCCAGCAGTTACCTACAGGGGGAGAGCACTGAAGCTTTCTTT.

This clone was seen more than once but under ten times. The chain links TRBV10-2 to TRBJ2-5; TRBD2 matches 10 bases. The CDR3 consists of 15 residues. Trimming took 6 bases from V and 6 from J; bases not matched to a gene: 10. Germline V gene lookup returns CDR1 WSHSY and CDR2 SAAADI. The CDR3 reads CASSPKAGGSKTQYF. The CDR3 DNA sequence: TGCGCCAGCAGCCCTAAAGCGGGAGGGTCGAAGACCCAGTACTTC.

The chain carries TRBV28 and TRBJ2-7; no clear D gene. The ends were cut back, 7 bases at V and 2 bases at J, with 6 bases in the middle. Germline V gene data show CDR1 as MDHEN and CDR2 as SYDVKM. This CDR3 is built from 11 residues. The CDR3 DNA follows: TGTGCCAGCAAGTCCGCCTACGAGCAGTACTTC. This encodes CASKSAYEQYF.

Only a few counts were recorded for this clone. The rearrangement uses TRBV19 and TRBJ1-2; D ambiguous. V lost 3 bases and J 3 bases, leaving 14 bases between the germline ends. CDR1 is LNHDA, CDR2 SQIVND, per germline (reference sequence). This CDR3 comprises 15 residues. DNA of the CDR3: TGTGCCAGTAGTATCTCGACGGCCGGCCACTATGGCTACACCTTC. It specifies CASSISTAGHYGYTF.

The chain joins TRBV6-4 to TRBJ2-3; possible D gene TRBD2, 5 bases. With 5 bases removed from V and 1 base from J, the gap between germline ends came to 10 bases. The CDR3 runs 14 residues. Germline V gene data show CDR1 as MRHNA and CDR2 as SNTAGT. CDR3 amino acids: CASSNQAGTDTQYF. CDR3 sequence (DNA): TGTGCCAGCAGTAATCAAGCGGGCACAGATACGCAGTATTTT.

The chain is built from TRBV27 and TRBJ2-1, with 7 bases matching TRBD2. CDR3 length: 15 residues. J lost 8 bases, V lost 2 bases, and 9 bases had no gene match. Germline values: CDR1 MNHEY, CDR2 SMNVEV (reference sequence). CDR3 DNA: TGTGCCAGCAGTTTAGAGCTCGGGAGGACCTATGAGCAGTTCTTC. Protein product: CASSLELGRTYEQFF.

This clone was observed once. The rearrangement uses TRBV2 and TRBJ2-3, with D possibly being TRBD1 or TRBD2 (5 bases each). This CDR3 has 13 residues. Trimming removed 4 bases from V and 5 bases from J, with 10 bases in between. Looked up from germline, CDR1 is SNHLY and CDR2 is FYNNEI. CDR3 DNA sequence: TGTGCCAGCAGTGGGCCAGGGAGAGATACGCAGTATTTT. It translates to CASSGPGRDTQYF.

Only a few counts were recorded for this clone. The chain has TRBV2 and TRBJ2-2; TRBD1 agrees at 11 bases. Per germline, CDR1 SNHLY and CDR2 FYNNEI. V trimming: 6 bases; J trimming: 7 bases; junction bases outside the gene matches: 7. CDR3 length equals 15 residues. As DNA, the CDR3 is TGTGCCAGCAGAGTCGGACAGGGGGCGGGCGGGGAGCTGTTTTTT. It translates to CASRVGQGAGGELFF.

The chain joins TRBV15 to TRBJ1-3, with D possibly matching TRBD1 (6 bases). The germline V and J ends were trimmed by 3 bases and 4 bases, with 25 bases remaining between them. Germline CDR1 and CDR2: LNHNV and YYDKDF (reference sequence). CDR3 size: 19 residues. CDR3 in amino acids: CATSRGRGSTHAKGNTIYF. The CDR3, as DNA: TGTGCCACCAGCAGGGGAAGGGGGTCGACACACGCAAAGGGAAACACCATATATTTT. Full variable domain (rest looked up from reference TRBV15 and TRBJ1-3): DAMVIQNPRYQVTQFGKPVTLSCSQTLNHNVMYWYQQKSSQAPKLLFHYYDKDFNNEADTPDNFQSRRPNTSFCFLDIRSPGLGDTAMYLCATSRGRGSTHAKGNTIYFGEGSWLTVV.

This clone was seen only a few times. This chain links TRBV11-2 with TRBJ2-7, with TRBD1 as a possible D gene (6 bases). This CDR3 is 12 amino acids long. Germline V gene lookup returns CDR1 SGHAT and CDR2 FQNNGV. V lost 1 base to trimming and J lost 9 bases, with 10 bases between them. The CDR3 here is CASSLVGRGQYF. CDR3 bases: TGTGCCAGCAGCTTAGTCGGCAGGGGGCAGTACTTC. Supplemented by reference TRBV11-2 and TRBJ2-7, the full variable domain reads EAGVAQSPRYKIIEKRQSVAFWCNPISGHATLYWYQQILGQGPKLLIQFQNNGVVDDSQLPKDRFSAERLKGVDSTLKIQPAKLEDSAVYLCASSLVGRGQYFGPGTRLTVT.

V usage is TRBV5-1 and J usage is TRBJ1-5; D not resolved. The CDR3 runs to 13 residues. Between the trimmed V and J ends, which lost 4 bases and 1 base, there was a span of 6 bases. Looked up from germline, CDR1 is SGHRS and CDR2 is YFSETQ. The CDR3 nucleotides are TGCGCCAGCAGCATCGACAGCAATCAGCCCCAGCATTTT. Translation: CASSIDSNQPQHF.

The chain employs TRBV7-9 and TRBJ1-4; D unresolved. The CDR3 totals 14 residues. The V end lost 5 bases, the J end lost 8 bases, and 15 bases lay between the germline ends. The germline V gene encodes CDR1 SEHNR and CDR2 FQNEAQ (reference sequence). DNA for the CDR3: TGTGCCAGCAGCGCCATCATAACGGGGGAAAAACTGTTTTTT. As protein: CASSAIITGEKLFF.

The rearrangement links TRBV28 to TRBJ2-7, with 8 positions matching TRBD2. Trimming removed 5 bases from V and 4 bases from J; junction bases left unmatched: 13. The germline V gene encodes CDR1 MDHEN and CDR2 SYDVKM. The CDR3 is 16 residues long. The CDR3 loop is CASSPGGAGEAYEQYF. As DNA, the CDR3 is TGTGCCAGCAGTCCTGGGGGAGCGGGAGAAGCTTACGAGCAGTACTTC.

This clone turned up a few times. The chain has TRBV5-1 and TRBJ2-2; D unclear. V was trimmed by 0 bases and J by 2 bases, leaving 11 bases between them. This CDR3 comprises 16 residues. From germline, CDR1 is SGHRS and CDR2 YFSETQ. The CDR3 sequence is CASSLEGSRNTGELFF. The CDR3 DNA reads TGCGCCAGCAGCTTGGAAGGGTCCCGAAACACCGGGGAGCTGTTTTTT.

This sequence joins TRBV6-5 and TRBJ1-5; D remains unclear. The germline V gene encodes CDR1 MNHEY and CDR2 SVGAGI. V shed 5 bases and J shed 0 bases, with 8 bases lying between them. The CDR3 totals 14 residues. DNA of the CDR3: TGTGCCAGCAGTGCAAGCTATAGCAATCAGCCCCAGCATTTT. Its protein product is CASSASYSNQPQHF.

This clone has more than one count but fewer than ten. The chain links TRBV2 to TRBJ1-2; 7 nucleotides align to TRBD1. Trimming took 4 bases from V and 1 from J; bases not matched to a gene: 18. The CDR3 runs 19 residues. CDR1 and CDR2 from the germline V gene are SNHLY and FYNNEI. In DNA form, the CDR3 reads TGTGCCAGCAGTGCTAGGGGAGGGGGCAGTAACTTCCATAACTATGGCTACACCTTC. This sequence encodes CASSARGGGSNFHNYGYTF.

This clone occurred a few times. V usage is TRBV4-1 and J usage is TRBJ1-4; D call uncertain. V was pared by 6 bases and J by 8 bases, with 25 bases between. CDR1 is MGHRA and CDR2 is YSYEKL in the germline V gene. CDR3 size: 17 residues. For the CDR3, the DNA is TGCGCCAGCAGTCCACTGGGCGGCAGTCAGTATTGGGAAAAACTGTTTTTT. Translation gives CASSPLGGSQYWEKLFF.

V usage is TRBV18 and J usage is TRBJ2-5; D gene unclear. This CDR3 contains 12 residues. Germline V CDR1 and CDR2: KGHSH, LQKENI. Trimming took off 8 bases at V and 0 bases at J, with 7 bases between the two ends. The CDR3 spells CASQVHQETQYF. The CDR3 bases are TGTGCCAGCCAGGTTCACCAAGAGACCCAGTACTTC.

CDR3 bases: TGTGCCATCAGTGAGTCTGGCCCTAGCTCTGGGGCCAACGTCCTGACTTTC. Its protein is CAISESGPSSGANVLTF. The V gene is TRBV10-3, the J gene TRBJ2-6; D uncertain. Germline CDR1 reads ENHRY; CDR2 reads SYGVKD. The CDR3 spans 17 residues. Trimming took 0 bases from V and 0 from J, leaving 9 bases between them.

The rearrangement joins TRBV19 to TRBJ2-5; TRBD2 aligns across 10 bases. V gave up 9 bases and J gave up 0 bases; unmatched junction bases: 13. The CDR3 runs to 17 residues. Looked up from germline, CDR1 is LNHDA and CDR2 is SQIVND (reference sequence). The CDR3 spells CASSKPGLAIYQETQYF. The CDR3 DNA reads TGTGCCAGCTCCAAACCGGGACTAGCGATATACCAAGAGACCCAGTACTTC.